This TCR beta chain appears in the sequencing data of a study of T cell repertoires in cytomegalovirus infection. Study summary: Public TCR beta signature analysis indicated the presence of both CMV infection and matching HLA type.

The study's findings and limits: Across the ex vivo response, the dominant clonotypes were HLA-C-restricted CMV-specific TCR beta clonotypes.

TCRdb ran MiXCR on the reads and lists one entry per CDR3 protein. Among approximately 500,000 distinct CDR3 sequences listed, about a quarter were seen once. V dropped 7 bases and J dropped 0 bases, with 16 bases sitting between them. The CDR3 loop spans 16 amino acids. Germline V CDR1 and CDR2: SGHVS, FQNEAQ. This clonotype was counted ten times or more. Its antigen is as yet unknown. This sequence was found in a human donor in good health (CMV status not recorded). Some clones in this sample may be carry-over from other donors' samples. This rearrangement joins TRBV7-8 to TRBJ2-1, with no clear D. Specimen: PBMCs. DNA for the CDR3: TGTGCCAGCACCTTTTATGAGAGGCGCTCCTACAATGAGCAGTTCTTC. Protein product: CASTFYERRSYNEQFF.